A few counts support the clone carrying this T cell receptor beta chain. The target antigen is unknown. TRB rearrangements spanning V, D and J were amplified using mixed TRB-A/B primers. TCRdb recomputed calls from the multiplex PCR reads with MiXCR, one row per CDR3 protein. Among some 6,100 distinct CDR3 sequences listed, more than 30% were seen once. The template was genomic DNA from peripheral blood, not RNA. V was clipped by 0 bases and J by 7 bases, with 25 bases between them. The germline CDR1 and CDR2 sequences are SGHAT and FQDESV (reference sequence). The CDR3 has 18 amino acids. The source of the sample is a study of T cell repertoires in aging, cancer and after chemotherapy. Across the whole study: The full dataset contained some 8.7 million TCR reads. Study-wide findings and caveats: In each cancer cohort, median generation probability increased across chemotherapy, suggesting thymic output rebounded. Untreated cancer patients had significantly lower blood TCR diversity than age-matched healthy donors. In healthy donors, age-related TCR diversity loss mainly reflected lost richness.

Sequenced sample: blood. The chain employs TRBV11-1 and TRBJ2-7; tentative D call: TRBD2 (6 bases). The source of this sequence is a human donor with a blood cancer. DNA for the CDR3: TGTGCCAGCAGCTTAGCGCCCGGGACGGGGGATGGAACGGGGGAGCAGTACTTC. Protein: CASSLAPGTGDGTGEQYF.